This section outlines one TCR beta chain sequence together with its context. V was pared by 6 bases and J by 7 bases, with 19 bases between. This CDR3 has 14 amino acids. Germline CDR1 and CDR2: DFQATT and SNEGSKA (reference sequence). One entry per CDR3 protein, called by TCRdb with MiXCR from the 5' RACE reads. The sample has hundreds of thousands of distinct CDR3 sequences, more than 20% seen once. The sample comes from a study of identical twins. These same records also appear under a second study, on T cells expressing NK-cell markers. Per that study: Top CD8+ clonotypes included the dominant CD3+CD56+NKG2C+ clonotypes in roughly 6 donors. Whether expanded NKG2C+ T cell clones were HCMV specific stayed uncertain.

The chain links TRBV20-1 to TRBJ2-1; possible D gene TRBD1, 6 bases. Sample: CD4+ T cells sorted from blood. This clonotype was sampled from a woman younger than 30 in good health. CDR3 protein: CSASAGPQGNEQFF. CDR3 nucleotide sequence: TGCAGTGCCAGCGCCGGGCCCCAGGGGAATGAGCAGTTCTTC.